One sample yielded the 13 T cell receptor beta chains listed below, sequenced in a study of somatic mutations in cytotoxic T cells in rheumatoid arthritis. Libraries were prepared by immunoSEQ multiplex PCR; TCRdb keeps only in-frame clonotypes and omits some of them. The profile shows 6,800 or so clones, 75% of them singletons. The specimen was CD8+ T cells sorted from blood. These receptors all stem from an adult with rheumatoid arthritis.

This chain connects TRBV10-3 to TRBJ2-5; 8 bases fit TRBD1. After removal of 3 bases from V and 4 bases from J, the junction contained 1 base not matched to a gene. CDR3 length: 13 amino acids. Germline CDR1 is ENHRY and CDR2 is SYGVKD. The DNA for the CDR3 is TGTGCCATCAGTGAAGGACAGGGAGAGACCCAGTACTTC. Translating gives CAISEGQGETQYF.

J is TRBJ2-2 and V is TRBV29-1, with D tentatively TRBD1 or TRBD2 (5 bases each). The CDR3 loop spans 14 amino acids. V lost 6 bases and J 2 bases, leaving 13 bases between the germline ends. Germline CDR1 and CDR2: SQVTM and ANQGSEA. The CDR3 DNA follows: TGCAGCGTCGCAACTCGGGGCAACACCGGGGAGCTGTTTTTT. This encodes CSVATRGNTGELFF.

The chain has TRBV9 and TRBJ2-1; no firm D call. V was pared by 0 bases and J by 8 bases, with 3 bases between. This CDR3 spans 11 amino acids. Germline V gene lookup returns CDR1 SGDLS and CDR2 YYNGEE. The CDR3 loop reads CASSVGDEQFF. CDR3 in DNA: TGTGCCAGCAGCGTAGGCGATGAGCAGTTCTTC.

This rearrangement joins TRBV5-6 to TRBJ2-1; the D gene is possibly TRBD2 (5 bases). This CDR3 has 12 amino acids. CDR1 SGHDT and CDR2 YYEEEE come from the germline V gene. The V end lost 1 base, the J end lost 10 bases, and 9 bases lay between the germline ends. For the CDR3, the DNA is TGTGCCAGCAGCTTGAAAGCGGCAGAGCAGTTCTTC. This sequence encodes CASSLKAAEQFF. Variable domain in full (rest from reference TRBV5-6 and TRBJ2-1): DAGVTQSPTHLIKTRGQQVTLRCSPKSGHDTVSWYQQALGQGPQFIFQYYEEEERQRGNFPDRFSGHQFPNYSSELNVNALLLGDSALYLCASSLKAAEQFFGPGTRLTVL.

The rearrangement joins TRBV6-6 to TRBJ2-3; the match to TRBD2 covers 11 bases. The CDR3 runs 14 residues. V shed 10 bases, J shed 5 bases, and the junction held 8 bases outside the gene matches. Germline lookup yields CDR1 MNHNY and CDR2 SVGAGI (reference sequence). The CDR3 loop is CAIDSGGAGDTQYF. Here the CDR3 DNA reads TGTGCCATTGATAGCGGGGGGGCGGGAGATACGCAGTATTTT.

The chain recombines TRBV10-1 with TRBJ2-3; no clear D gene. Germline assignment: CDR1 WNHNN and CDR2 SYGVQD (reference sequence). There are 12 residues in the CDR3. Trimming left V 7 bases short and J 2 bases short, with 7 bases between. The CDR3 protein is CASNGDTDTQYF. The CDR3 DNA is TGCGCCAGCAACGGCGACACAGATACGCAGTATTTT.

CDR3 amino acids: CASSYHRGGNYGYTF. In DNA, the CDR3 is TGTGCCAGCAGTTATCACAGGGGAGGTAACTATGGCTACACCTTC. The chain links TRBV28 to TRBJ1-2, with 7 bases that match TRBD1. The CDR3 has 15 amino acids. Per germline, CDR1 MDHEN and CDR2 SYDVKM. Trimming cost V 4 bases and J 1 base; bases outside gene matches: 6.

As DNA, the CDR3 is TGTGCCAGCAGTTACAAGGGGGGGACTGAAGCTTTCTTT. Its protein product is CASSYKGGTEAFF. The rearrangement links TRBV6-5 to TRBJ1-1; D might be TRBD1 (6 bases). The germline gives CDR1 MNHEY, CDR2 SVGAGI. V dropped 2 bases and J dropped 5 bases, with 9 bases sitting between them. The CDR3 contains 13 residues.

The chain uses TRBV5-5 and TRBJ2-5; 10 positions match TRBD2. V lost 4 bases and J lost 2; bases outside the gene matches: 5. CDR3 length equals 15 residues. The V gene's germline CDR1 is SGHKS and CDR2 YYEKEE (reference sequence). The CDR3 sequence is CASSGIAGGQETQYF. The CDR3 DNA reads TGTGCCAGCAGCGGAATAGCGGGGGGACAAGAGACCCAGTACTTC.

The rearrangement uses TRBV4-1 and TRBJ1-5; D might be TRBD1 (6 bases). This CDR3 has 15 residues. Germline V gene data show CDR1 as MGHRA and CDR2 as YSYEKL. V was pared by 2 bases and J by 6 bases, with 14 bases between. CDR3 region: CASSQLQGGGQPQHF. In DNA, the CDR3 is TGCGCCAGCAGCCAACTACAGGGAGGTGGTCAGCCCCAGCATTTT.

The chain joins TRBV14 to TRBJ2-5; no clear D gene. CDR1 and CDR2 (germline): SGHDN, FVKESK. Trimming took 1 base from V and 4 from J, leaving 13 bases between them. The CDR3 is made up of 15 amino acids. The CDR3 spells CASSQVASLGETQYF. DNA of the CDR3: TGTGCCAGCAGCCAAGTCGCCAGCTTGGGAGAGACCCAGTACTTC. Drawing the rest from reference TRBV14 and TRBJ2-5, the complete variable domain is EAGVTQFPSHSVIEKGQTVTLRCDPISGHDNLYWYRRVMGKEIKFLLHFVKESKQDESGMPNNRFLAERTGGTYSTLKVQPAELEDSGVYFCASSQVASLGETQYFGPGTRLLVL.

In this sample, this clone turned up once. The rearrangement uses TRBV6-6 and TRBJ2-5; D is perhaps TRBD2 (7 bases). The CDR3 loop spans 14 amino acids. Germline CDR1 is MNHNY and CDR2 is SVGAGI (reference sequence). V dropped 2 bases and J dropped 4 bases, with 11 bases sitting between them. The DNA for the CDR3 is TGTGCCAGCAGTTACCCGGGGGGCGGAGAGACCCAGTACTTC. It codes for CASSYPGGGETQYF.

The chain carries TRBV6-5 and TRBJ2-7; D is ambiguous. V was shortened by 6 bases and J by 2 bases, with 11 bases between the two germline ends. The CDR3 is 13 amino acids. CDR1 and CDR2 from the germline V gene are MNHEY and SVGAGI. CDR3 sequence reads: CASRLLVAYEQYF. As DNA, the CDR3 is TGTGCCAGCAGGCTTCTAGTTGCCTACGAGCAGTACTTC.